This passage covers 21 T cell receptor beta chains from one sample sequenced in a study of blood T cell repertoires in COVID-19. This table comes from immunoSEQ multiplex PCR, and its TCRdb copy is limited to in-frame clones, with some not included. This sample has fewer than 450,000 clones, with about 90% found just once. The specimen was peripheral blood. The receptors here all came from a woman aged 50 to 65 with COVID-19, enrolled during active disease.

The sample holds one count of this clone. This sequence joins TRBV6-6 and TRBJ1-4; a weak D match, TRBD1 (5 bases). The germline V and J ends were trimmed by 2 bases and 4 bases, with 14 bases remaining between them. Germline V gene data show CDR1 as MNHNY and CDR2 as SVGAGI (reference sequence). The CDR3 spans 16 residues. The CDR3 DNA reads TGTGCCAGCAGTTACATAAGGACGGACAATAATGAAAAACTGTTTTTT. As protein: CASSYIRTDNNEKLFF.

The V call is TRBV9, the J call TRBJ1-1, with 10 bases lining up with TRBD1. The CDR3 runs to 19 residues. V trimming: 0 bases; J trimming: 5 bases; junction bases outside the gene matches: 16. Germline CDR1 SGDLS, CDR2 YYNGEE. Here the CDR3 DNA reads TGTGCCAGCAGCGTAGCGGGGTACCGGACAGGGGGTTCGGGGACTGAAGCTTTCTTT. Its protein is CASSVAGYRTGGSGTEAFF.

This chain connects TRBV20-1 to TRBJ1-4; unclear D gene. With 3 bases removed from V and 0 bases from J, the gap between germline ends came to 5 bases. The length of the CDR3 is 13 residues. CDR1 and CDR2 (germline): DFQATT, SNEGSKA (reference sequence). Here the CDR3 reads CSASSSTNEKLFF. The DNA of the CDR3 is TGCAGTGCTAGTTCGTCAACTAATGAAAAACTGTTTTTT.

This sequence joins TRBV14 and TRBJ1-6, with D hard to call. Deletions cut 1 base from V and 9 bases from J, with 7 bases between. This CDR3 is built from 13 residues. Germline values: CDR1 SGHDN, CDR2 FVKESK. The CDR3 DNA sequence: TGTGCCAGCAGCCAAGGTCCCGGTTCACCCCTCCACTTT. This encodes CASSQGPGSPLHF.

This clone was detected once. V and J are TRBV18 and TRBJ2-4; 7 bases fit TRBD1. V gave up 5 bases and J gave up 1 base; unmatched junction bases: 2. The CDR3 contains 14 residues. Looked up from germline, CDR1 is KGHSH and CDR2 is LQKENI. Written as DNA, the CDR3 is TGTGCCAGCTCAGAACAGGGGGCCAAAAACATTCAGTACTTC. It codes for CASSEQGAKNIQYF.

The chain has TRBV7-8 and TRBJ2-3; a weak D match, TRBD2 (6 bases). The V gene lost 1 base and the J gene lost 4 bases, with 12 bases spanning the gap. The CDR3 is made up of 15 amino acids. The germline CDR1 and CDR2 sequences are SGHVS and FQNEAQ. Here the CDR3 DNA reads TGTGCCAGCAGCTTAGATGGAGGGCTGGCAGATACGCAGTATTTT. Translation gives CASSLDGGLADTQYF. The variable domain in full, completed from reference TRBV7-8 and TRBJ2-3, reads GAGVSQSPRYKVAKRGQDVALRCDPISGHVSLFWYQQALGQGPEFLTYFQNEAQLDKSGLPSDRFFAERPEGSVSTLKIQRTQQEDSAVYLCASSLDGGLADTQYFGPGTRLTVL.

The V gene is TRBV3-1 (or the pseudogene TRBV3-2), the J gene TRBJ1-2; 8 bases match TRBD1. There are 13 residues in the CDR3. Trimming took 0 bases from V and 10 from J; bases not matched to a gene: 4. Germline loops: CDR1 LGHDT, CDR2 YNNKEL (reference sequence). CDR3 DNA sequence: TGTGCCAGCAGCCAAGATCGGGACAGGCCCTACACCTTC. Its protein is CASSQDRDRPYTF.

The chain has TRBV29-1 and TRBJ1-1; 8 nucleotides align to TRBD1. V trimming: 7 bases; J trimming: 3 bases; junction bases outside the gene matches: 10. The length of the CDR3 is 14 residues. Germline V lookup: CDR1 SQVTM, CDR2 ANQGSEA. Written as DNA, the CDR3 is TGCAGCGCCACCAGGGGGCGATTCGACACTGAAGCTTTCTTT. It yields the protein CSATRGRFDTEAFF.

This clone was recorded only once. Additional DNA sequences in this sample encode the identical CDR3. The chain employs TRBV5-1 and TRBJ1-1; tentative D call: TRBD1 (6 bases). Germline CDR1 reads SGHRS; CDR2 reads YFSETQ. V lost 4 bases to trimming and J lost 1 base, with 8 bases between them. The CDR3 loop spans 13 amino acids. DNA for the CDR3: TGCGCCAGCAGCCTGGACAGGAACACTGAAGCTTTCTTT. The encoded protein is CASSLDRNTEAFF.

The rearrangement joins TRBV5-1 to TRBJ2-2; TRBD2 might be the D (6 bases). The germline gives CDR1 SGHRS, CDR2 YFSETQ. V lost 5 bases and J 3 bases, leaving 17 bases between the germline ends. The CDR3 length is 16 residues. This CDR3 is CASRFGASEYTGELFF. CDR3 bases: TGCGCCAGCAGATTTGGGGCTAGCGAGTACACCGGGGAGCTGTTTTTT.

The V call is TRBV25-1, the J call TRBJ1-1; D not resolved. The CDR3 loop spans 17 amino acids. CDR1 and CDR2 (germline): MGHDK, SYGVNS. V was cut by 1 base and J by 4 bases, with 19 bases left in between. CDR3 region: CASSELGAVGEGTEAFF. The CDR3 DNA sequence: TGTGCCAGCAGTGAATTGGGAGCTGTCGGGGAGGGCACTGAAGCTTTCTTT. The variable domain in full, completed from reference TRBV25-1 and TRBJ1-1, reads EADIYQTPRYLVIGTGKKITLECSQTMGHDKMYWYQQDPGMELHLIHYSYGVNSTEKGDLSSESTVSRIRTEHFPLTLESARPSHTSQYLCASSELGAVGEGTEAFFGQGTRLTVV.

The V gene is TRBV29-1, the J gene TRBJ1-2, with 9 bases identical to TRBD1. This CDR3 comprises 14 residues. J gave up 2 bases and V 7 bases, and 8 bases lay outside the gene matches. CDR1 SQVTM and CDR2 ANQGSEA come from the germline V gene. For the CDR3, the DNA is TGCAGCGCCCAACCCGGGACAGGGAACTATGGCTACACCTTC. Translation: CSAQPGTGNYGYTF. The entire variable domain, with the rest obtained from reference TRBV29-1 and TRBJ1-2, is as follows: SAVISQKPSRDICQRGTSLTIQCQVDSQVTMMFWYRQQPGQSLTLIATANQGSEATYESGFVIDKFPISRPNLTFSTLTVSNMSPEDSSIYLCSAQPGTGNYGYTFGSGTRLTVV.

The chain links TRBV5-1 to TRBJ2-7, with D possibly matching TRBD1 (6 bases). CDR3 length: 15 residues. V shed 0 bases and J shed 1 base, with 11 bases lying between them. Looked up from germline, CDR1 is SGHRS and CDR2 is YFSETQ. In DNA form, the CDR3 reads TGCGCCAGCAGCTTGGAAACTCAGGGGTCCTACGAGCAGTACTTC. Translating gives CASSLETQGSYEQYF.

The CDR3 reads CAIKNGLSTGELFF. Written as DNA, the CDR3 is TGTGCCATCAAAAACGGACTGTCCACCGGGGAGCTGTTTTTT. V is TRBV10-3 and J is TRBJ2-2; TRBD2 is a possible D gene (5 bases). V was trimmed by 7 bases and J by 4 bases, leaving 13 bases between them. Looked up from germline, CDR1 is ENHRY and CDR2 is SYGVKD. The CDR3 runs 14 residues.

The chain has TRBV15 and TRBJ2-7; 9 bases fit TRBD1. Germline lookup yields CDR1 LNHNV and CDR2 YYDKDF (reference sequence). The CDR3 runs 15 residues. Unmatched junction bases numbered 8, after V lost 3 bases and J lost 5 bases. CDR3 region: CATSRPGQGRDEQYF. Written as DNA, the CDR3 is TGTGCCACCAGCAGGCCGGGACAGGGTAGGGACGAGCAGTACTTC.

The chain joins TRBV7-3 to TRBJ2-5; 9 nucleotides agree with TRBD2. CDR1 is SGHTA and CDR2 is FQGTGA in the germline V gene. V was pared by 4 bases and J by 1 base, with 10 bases of the junction left unmatched. The CDR3 consists of 17 residues. DNA for the CDR3: TGTGCCAGCAGCTCCCACCCTCGGACTAGCGCCCAAGAGACCCAGTACTTC. Amino acids: CASSSHPRTSAQETQYF.

In its sample, this clone was seen a few times. This chain uses TRBV2 with TRBJ2-2; 10 positions match TRBD1. Germline V CDR1 and CDR2: SNHLY, FYNNEI. The junction had 0 bases not matched to a gene; V was cut back by 6 bases and J by 5 bases. The CDR3 is made up of 13 amino acids. The CDR3 loop is CASRGQGTGELFF. CDR3 in DNA: TGTGCCAGCAGGGGACAGGGGACCGGGGAGCTGTTTTTT.

V gene TRBV29-1 combines with J gene TRBJ1-2; 8 nucleotides match TRBD1. CDR3 length: 13 amino acids. The V and J ends lost 7 bases and 4 bases, in that order; junction bases with no gene match: 8. Germline V gene data show CDR1 as SQVTM and CDR2 as ANQGSEA. CDR3 nucleotides: TGCAGCGGGATTGGACAGGGAATCTATGGCTACACCTTC. It specifies CSGIGQGIYGYTF.

This chain links TRBV6-5 with TRBJ1-1; TRBD1 is a possible D gene (6 bases). Trimming shortened V by 4 bases and J by 1 base, and 16 bases separated the two germline ends. The CDR3 has 16 residues. Germline V gene sequence: CDR1 MNHEY, CDR2 SVGAGI. In DNA, the CDR3 is TGTGCCAGCAGTTCGAAGGACAGCCGGAGGAACACTGAAGCTTTCTTT. As protein: CASSSKDSRRNTEAFF.

The chain combines TRBV27 with TRBJ2-7, with D perhaps TRBD1 (6 bases). The germline V gene encodes CDR1 MNHEY and CDR2 SMNVEV (reference sequence). The ends were cut back, 1 base at V and 7 bases at J, with 14 bases in the middle. This CDR3 is 14 amino acids long. CDR3 amino acids: CASSLWGRGREQYF. The CDR3 DNA reads as TGTGCCAGCAGTTTATGGGGCAGGGGCCGGGAGCAGTACTTC.

The V and J genes are TRBV6-6 and TRBJ1-5; maybe TRBD1 (5 bases). The CDR3 has 15 amino acids. V lost 6 bases and J lost 7, with 19 bases in between. Germline CDR1 MNHNY, CDR2 SVGAGI (reference sequence). The CDR3 coding sequence is TGTGCCAGCAGCGTGGAGGGACGGGGGAGCCAGCCCCAGCATTTT. Amino acid sequence: CASSVEGRGSQPQHF.